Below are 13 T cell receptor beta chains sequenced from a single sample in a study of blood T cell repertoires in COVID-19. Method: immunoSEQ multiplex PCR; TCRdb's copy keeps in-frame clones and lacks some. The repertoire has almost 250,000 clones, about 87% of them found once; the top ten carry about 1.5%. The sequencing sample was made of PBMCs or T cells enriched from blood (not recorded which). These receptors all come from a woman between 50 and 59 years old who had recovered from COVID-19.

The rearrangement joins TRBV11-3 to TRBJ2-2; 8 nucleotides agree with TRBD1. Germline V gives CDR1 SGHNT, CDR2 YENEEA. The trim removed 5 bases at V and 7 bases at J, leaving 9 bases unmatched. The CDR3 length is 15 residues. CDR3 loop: CASSDLTGVDGELFF. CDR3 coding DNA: TGTGCCAGCAGCGATTTGACAGGGGTGGACGGGGAGCTGTTTTTT.

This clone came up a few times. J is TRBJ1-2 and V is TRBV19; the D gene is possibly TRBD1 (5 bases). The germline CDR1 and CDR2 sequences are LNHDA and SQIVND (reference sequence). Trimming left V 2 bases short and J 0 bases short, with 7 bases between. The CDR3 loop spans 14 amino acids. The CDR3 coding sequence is TGTGCCAGTAGTATAAGGACACCTAACTATGGCTACACCTTC. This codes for CASSIRTPNYGYTF.

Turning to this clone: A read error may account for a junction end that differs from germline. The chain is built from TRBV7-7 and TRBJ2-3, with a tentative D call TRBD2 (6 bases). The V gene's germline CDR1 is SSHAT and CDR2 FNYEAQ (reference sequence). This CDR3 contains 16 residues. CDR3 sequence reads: CASSLAVGGSADTQYF. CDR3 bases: TGTGCTAGCAGCTTAGCGGTGGGAGGAAGCGCAGATACGCAGTATTTT.

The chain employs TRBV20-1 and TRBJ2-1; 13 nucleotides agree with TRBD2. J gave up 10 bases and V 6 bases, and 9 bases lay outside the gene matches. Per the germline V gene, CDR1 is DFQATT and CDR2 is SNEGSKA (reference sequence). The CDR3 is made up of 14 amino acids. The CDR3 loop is CSASGTSGILEQFF. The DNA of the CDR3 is TGCAGTGCAAGTGGGACTAGCGGGATCTTGGAGCAGTTCTTC.

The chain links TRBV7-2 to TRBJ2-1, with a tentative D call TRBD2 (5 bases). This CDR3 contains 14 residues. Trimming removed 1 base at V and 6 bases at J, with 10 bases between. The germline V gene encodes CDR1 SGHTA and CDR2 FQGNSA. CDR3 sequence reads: CASSLVALVNEQFF. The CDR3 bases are TGTGCCAGCAGCTTAGTAGCGCTAGTCAATGAGCAGTTCTTC. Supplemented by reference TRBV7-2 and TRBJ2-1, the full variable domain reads GAGVSQSPSNKVTEKGKDVELRCDPISGHTALYWYRQSLGQGLEFLIYFQGNSAPDKSGLPSDRFSAERTGGSVSTLTIQRTQQEDSAVYLCASSLVALVNEQFFGPGTRLTVL.

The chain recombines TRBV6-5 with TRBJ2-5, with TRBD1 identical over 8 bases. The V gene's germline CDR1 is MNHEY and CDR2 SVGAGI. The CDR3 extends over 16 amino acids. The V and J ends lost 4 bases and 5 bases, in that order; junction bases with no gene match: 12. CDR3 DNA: TGTGCCAGCAGTTCACCGCACAGGGGGAGCGGGGAGACCCAGTACTTC. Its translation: CASSSPHRGSGETQYF.

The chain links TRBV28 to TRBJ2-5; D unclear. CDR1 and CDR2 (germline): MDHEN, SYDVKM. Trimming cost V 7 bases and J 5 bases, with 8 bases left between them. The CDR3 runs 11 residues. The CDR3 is CASNGFETQYF. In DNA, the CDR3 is TGTGCCAGCAACGGTTTTGAGACCCAGTACTTC. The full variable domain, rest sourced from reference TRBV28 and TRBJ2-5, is DVKVTQSSRYLVKRTGEKVFLECVQDMDHENMFWYRQDPGLGLRLIYFSYDVKMKEKGDIPEGYSVSREKKERFSLILESASTNQTSMYLCASNGFETQYFGPGTRLLVL.

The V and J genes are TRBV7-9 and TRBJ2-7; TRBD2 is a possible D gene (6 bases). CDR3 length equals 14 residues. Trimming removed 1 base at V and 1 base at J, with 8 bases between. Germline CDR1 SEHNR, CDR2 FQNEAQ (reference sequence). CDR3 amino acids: CASSLDLASYEQYF. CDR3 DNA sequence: TGTGCCAGCAGCTTAGACCTAGCGTCCTACGAGCAGTACTTC.

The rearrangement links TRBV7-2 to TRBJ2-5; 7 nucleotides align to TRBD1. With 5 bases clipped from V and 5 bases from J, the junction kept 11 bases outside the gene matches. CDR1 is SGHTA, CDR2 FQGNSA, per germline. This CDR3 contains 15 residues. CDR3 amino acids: CASSGQGDSGETQYF. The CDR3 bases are TGTGCCAGCAGCGGGCAGGGGGATTCGGGGGAGACCCAGTACTTC.

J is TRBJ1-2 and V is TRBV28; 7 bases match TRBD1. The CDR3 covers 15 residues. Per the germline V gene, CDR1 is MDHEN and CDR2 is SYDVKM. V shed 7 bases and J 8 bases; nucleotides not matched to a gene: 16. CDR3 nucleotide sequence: TGTGCCAGCACCCCAATGAGACAGGGTGCGAGAGGCTACACCTTC. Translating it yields CASTPMRQGARGYTF.

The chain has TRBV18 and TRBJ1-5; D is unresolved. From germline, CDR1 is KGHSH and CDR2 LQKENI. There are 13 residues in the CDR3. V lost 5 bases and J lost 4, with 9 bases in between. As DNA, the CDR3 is TGTGCCAGCTCAGTCCAGGAAAATCAGCCCCAGCATTTT. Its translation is CASSVQENQPQHF.

The CDR3 here is CASSQATGKNSPLHF. DNA of the CDR3: TGCGCCAGCAGCCAAGCTACAGGAAAGAATTCACCCCTCCACTTT. The J gene is TRBJ1-6, the V gene TRBV4-1; possible D gene TRBD1, 5 bases. This CDR3 region has 15 residues. The V end was cut by 1 base, the J end by 7 bases, with 11 bases between. The germline V gene encodes CDR1 MGHRA and CDR2 YSYEKL.

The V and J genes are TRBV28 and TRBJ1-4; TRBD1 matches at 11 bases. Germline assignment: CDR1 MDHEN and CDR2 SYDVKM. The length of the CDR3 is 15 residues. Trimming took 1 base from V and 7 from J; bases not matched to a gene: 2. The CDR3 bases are TGTGCCAGCAGTTTATTCGGGACAGGGGGTGAAAAACTGTTTTTT. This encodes CASSLFGTGGEKLFF. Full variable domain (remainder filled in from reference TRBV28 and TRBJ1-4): DVKVTQSSRYLVKRTGEKVFLECVQDMDHENMFWYRQDPGLGLRLIYFSYDVKMKEKGDIPEGYSVSREKKERFSLILESASTNQTSMYLCASSLFGTGGEKLFFGSGTQLSVL.